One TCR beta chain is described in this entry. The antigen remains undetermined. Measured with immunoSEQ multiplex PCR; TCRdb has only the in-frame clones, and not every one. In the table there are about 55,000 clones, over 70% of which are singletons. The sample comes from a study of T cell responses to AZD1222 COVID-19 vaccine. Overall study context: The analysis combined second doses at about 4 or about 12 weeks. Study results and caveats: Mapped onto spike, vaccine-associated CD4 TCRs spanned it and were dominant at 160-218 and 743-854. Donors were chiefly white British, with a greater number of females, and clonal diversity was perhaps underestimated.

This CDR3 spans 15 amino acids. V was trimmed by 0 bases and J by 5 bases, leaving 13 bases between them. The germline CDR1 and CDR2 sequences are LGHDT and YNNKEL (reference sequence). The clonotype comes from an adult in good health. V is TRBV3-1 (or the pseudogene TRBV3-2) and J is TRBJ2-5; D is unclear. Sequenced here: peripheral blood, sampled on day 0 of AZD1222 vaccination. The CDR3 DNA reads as TGTGCCAGCAGCCAAGATCCCGGACCCCGGGAGACCCAGTACTTC. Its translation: CASSQDPGPRETQYF.